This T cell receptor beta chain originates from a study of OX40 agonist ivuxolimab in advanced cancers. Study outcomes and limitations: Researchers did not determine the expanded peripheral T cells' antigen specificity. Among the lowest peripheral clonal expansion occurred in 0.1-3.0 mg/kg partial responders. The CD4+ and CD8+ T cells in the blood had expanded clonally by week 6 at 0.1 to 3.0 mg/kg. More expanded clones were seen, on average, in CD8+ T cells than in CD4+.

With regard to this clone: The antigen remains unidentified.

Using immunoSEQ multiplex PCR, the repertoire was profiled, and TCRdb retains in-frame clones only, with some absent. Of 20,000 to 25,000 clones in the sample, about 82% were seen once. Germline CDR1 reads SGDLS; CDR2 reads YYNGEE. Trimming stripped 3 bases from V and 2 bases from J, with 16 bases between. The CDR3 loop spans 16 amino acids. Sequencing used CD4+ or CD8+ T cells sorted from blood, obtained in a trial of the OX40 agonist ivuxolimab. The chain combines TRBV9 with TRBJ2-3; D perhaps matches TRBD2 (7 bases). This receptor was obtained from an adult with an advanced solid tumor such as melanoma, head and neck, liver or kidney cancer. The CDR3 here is CASSARGGSATDTQYF. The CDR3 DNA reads TGTGCCAGCAGCGCTAGGGGGGGGTCTGCCACAGATACGCAGTATTTT.